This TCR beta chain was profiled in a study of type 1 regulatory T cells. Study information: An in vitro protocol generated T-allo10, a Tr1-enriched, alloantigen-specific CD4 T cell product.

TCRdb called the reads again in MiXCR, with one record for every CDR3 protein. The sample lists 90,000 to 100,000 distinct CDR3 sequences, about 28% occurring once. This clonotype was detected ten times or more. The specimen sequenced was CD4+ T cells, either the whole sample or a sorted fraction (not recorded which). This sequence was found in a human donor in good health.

This chain's CDR3 is CASSLIPAGPDTQYF. The CDR3 coding sequence is TGTGCCAGCAGCTTGATCCCAGCGGGGCCCGATACGCAGTATTTT. The chain uses TRBV5-4 and TRBJ2-3, with 7 bases matching TRBD2. V lost 1 base and J lost 6; bases outside the gene matches: 8. CDR3 size: 15 residues. CDR1 and CDR2 from the germline V gene are SGHNT and YYREEE (reference sequence).